Below are 26 T cell receptor beta chains sequenced from a single sample in a study of T-cell memory formation after mild COVID-19. MiXCR was run by TCRdb on the 5' RACE reads, yielding one entry per CDR3 protein. The sample holds 450,000 or so distinct CDR3 sequences, 20% seen once. The material sequenced was PBMCs or a T cell subset sorted from them (not recorded which). The origin of the receptors is an adult woman who had mild COVID-19 (a few samples of this study predate the infection). Cell type and time point are not known.

This clonotype occurred a few times. V is TRBV2 and J is TRBJ2-5; a weak D match, TRBD2 (6 bases). V dropped 6 bases and J dropped 4 bases, with 18 bases sitting between them. Looked up from germline, CDR1 is SNHLY and CDR2 is FYNNEI. The CDR3 runs 15 residues. The CDR3 loop reads CASRDRAGGRETQYF. The CDR3 bases are TGTGCCAGCAGGGACCGGGCCGGGGGACGAGAGACCCAGTACTTC.

This rearrangement joins TRBV7-2 to TRBJ2-4; TRBD2 might be the D (6 bases). Germline V gene lookup returns CDR1 SGHTA and CDR2 FQGNSA. The V and J ends lost 5 bases and 3 bases respectively, with 23 bases between them. The CDR3 length is 18 residues. The chain's CDR3 is CASSPNGVEGFGKNIQYF. CDR3 in DNA: TGTGCCAGCAGCCCCAACGGGGTGGAGGGGTTCGGCAAAAACATTCAGTACTTC.

This clonotype was observed a few times. This chain connects TRBV24-1 to TRBJ2-1; weak D call: TRBD1 (6 bases). The V end lost 5 bases, the J end lost 6 bases, and 13 bases lay between the germline ends. The CDR3 runs 14 residues. Germline V gene data show CDR1 as KGHDR and CDR2 as SFDVKD. CDR3: CATSAYRDLNEQFF. The CDR3 DNA is TGTGCCACCAGTGCATACAGGGATCTCAATGAGCAGTTCTTC.

The CDR3 reads CATSRDDLWGDNSPLHF. The CDR3, as DNA: TGTGCCACCAGCAGGGATGATTTATGGGGGGATAATTCACCCCTCCACTTT. This chain uses TRBV15 with TRBJ1-6; tentative D call: TRBD1 (5 bases). V lost 3 bases and J lost 5, with 17 bases in between. Germline V lookup: CDR1 LNHNV, CDR2 YYDKDF (reference sequence). The CDR3 runs to 17 residues.

The genes are TRBV4-1 and TRBJ1-1, with D unresolved. Between the trimmed V and J ends, which lost 4 bases and 11 bases, there was a span of 14 bases. Germline V lookup: CDR1 MGHRA, CDR2 YSYEKL. There are 12 residues in the CDR3. In nucleotides, the CDR3 is TGCGCCAGCAGCCTCGGAGCGAATACGGCTTTCTTT. As protein: CASSLGANTAFF.

V usage is TRBV19 and J usage is TRBJ2-1; the D call may be TRBD1 or TRBD2 (6 bases each). Germline CDR1 is LNHDA and CDR2 is SQIVND (reference sequence). V was cut by 0 bases and J by 9 bases, with 24 bases left in between. This CDR3 is 18 amino acids long. The CDR3 reads CASSIDLRGRRAFGEQFF. CDR3 in DNA: TGTGCCAGTAGTATAGACCTCCGGGGGCGAAGGGCGTTTGGTGAGCAGTTCTTC.

This clonotype has a handful of counts. This rearrangement joins TRBV4-1 to TRBJ2-4; 9 nucleotides agree with TRBD1. Germline V lookup: CDR1 MGHRA, CDR2 YSYEKL. The CDR3 runs 18 residues. V lost 0 bases to trimming and J lost 6 bases; unmatched junction nucleotides: 12. The CDR3 protein is CASSQDGQGNLAGNIQYF. In DNA, the CDR3 is TGCGCCAGCAGCCAAGATGGACAGGGGAACTTAGCGGGAAACATTCAGTACTTC.

The V call is TRBV7-2, the J call TRBJ2-5, with D perhaps TRBD1 or TRBD2 (7 bases each). V was shortened by 3 bases and J by 5 bases, with 16 bases between the two germline ends. Germline V CDR1 and CDR2: SGHTA, FQGNSA. The CDR3 runs to 15 residues. The CDR3 sequence: CASSFDPGGGETQYF. The CDR3 DNA follows: TGTGCCAGCAGCTTCGATCCAGGGGGAGGGGAGACCCAGTACTTC.

In this sample, this clonotype turned up a few times. CDR3 DNA: TGTGCCAGCAGCCCCCGCGGCTTGGGAATATCCTACGAGCAGTACTTC. It translates to CASSPRGLGISYEQYF. The J gene is TRBJ2-7, the V gene TRBV5-4; D uncertain. The CDR3 extends over 16 amino acids. Germline values: CDR1 SGHNT, CDR2 YYREEE (reference sequence). Trimming cost V 4 bases and J 1 base, with 18 bases left between them.

This clonotype occurred a few times. The V call is TRBV6-5, the J call TRBJ2-6; D is unclear. Trimming stripped 5 bases from V and 1 base from J, with 6 bases between. CDR3 length: 14 residues. The germline gives CDR1 MNHEY, CDR2 SVGAGI. CDR3 DNA sequence: TGTGCCAGCAGTCGAGCATCTGGGGCCAACGTCCTGACTTTC. Translation: CASSRASGANVLTF.

This clonotype was found a few times. V gene TRBV4-1 combines with J gene TRBJ1-2; 10 bases agree with TRBD1. The CDR3 is made up of 15 amino acids. Trimming removed 3 bases from V and 3 bases from J; junction bases left unmatched: 4. Germline loops: CDR1 MGHRA, CDR2 YSYEKL. The CDR3 bases are TGCGCCAGCAGCCATAGACAGGGGGCAGACTATGGCTACACCTTC. Translating gives CASSHRQGADYGYTF.

By share of the sample, this clonotype is medium-sized. This chain uses TRBV5-5 with TRBJ2-5; D ambiguous. Germline V CDR1 and CDR2: SGHKS, YYEKEE (reference sequence). V lost 5 bases and J lost 1, with 15 bases in between. This CDR3 region has 15 residues. The DNA for the CDR3 is TGTGCCAGCAGTACCCCCGGGCGGTCCCAAGAGACCCAGTACTTC. As protein: CASSTPGRSQETQYF.

This clonotype was seen more than once but under ten times. The chain carries TRBV20-1 and TRBJ2-7, with 7 bases identical to TRBD2. Trimming at V came to 1 base and at J to 5 bases, leaving 14 bases not matched to a gene. Germline CDR1 reads DFQATT; CDR2 reads SNEGSKA (reference sequence). The CDR3 has 16 amino acids. DNA of the CDR3: TGCAGTGCTAGAGCCCACGATACGGGGGGTATCCACGAGCAGTACTTC. This translates into CSARAHDTGGIHEQYF.

This clonotype showed up just a few times. This rearrangement joins TRBV5-1 to TRBJ2-7, with D maybe TRBD1 (5 bases). The CDR3 is made up of 14 amino acids. Germline V gives CDR1 SGHRS, CDR2 YFSETQ. V was trimmed by 6 bases and J by 2 bases, leaving 15 bases between them. This CDR3 is CASTAGPTTYEQYF. CDR3 sequence (DNA): TGCGCCAGCACCGCAGGGCCCACTACCTACGAGCAGTACTTC.

The rearrangement links TRBV3-1 to TRBJ2-3; D remains unclear. The germline V and J ends were trimmed by 0 bases and 1 base, with 14 bases remaining between them. CDR1 is LGHDT and CDR2 is YNNKEL in the germline V gene (reference sequence). The CDR3 totals 17 residues. CDR3: CASSQEVLGQGTDTQYF. The CDR3 DNA reads as TGTGCCAGCAGCCAAGAGGTTCTGGGTCAGGGCACAGATACGCAGTATTTT.

This clonotype was observed a few times. V and J are TRBV6-1 and TRBJ1-1; D not resolved. Germline lookup yields CDR1 MNHNS and CDR2 SASEGT. The CDR3 spans 14 residues. Trimming left V 8 bases short and J 1 base short, with 14 bases between. CDR3 DNA sequence: TGTGCCAGCGGCTTACAAACAGCGAACACTGAAGCTTTCTTT. Protein sequence: CASGLQTANTEAFF.

The chain uses TRBV6-1 and TRBJ1-1; tentative D call: TRBD1 (5 bases). Germline V gene lookup returns CDR1 MNHNS and CDR2 SASEGT. Trimming cost V 11 bases and J 1 base, with 11 bases left between them. The CDR3 runs 12 residues. The CDR3 DNA reads as TGTGCCCACAGCAGGGCGAACACTGAAGCTTTCTTT. Its protein product is CAHSRANTEAFF.

The rearrangement joins TRBV21-1 to TRBJ1-5; the table's D call, TRBD1, was not checked against the DNA. TRBV21-1 has pseudogene status. This CDR3 contains 17 residues. The CDR3 nucleotides are TGTGCCAGCAGCTACCAAAGAATGCCGGGACAAAATCAGCCCCAGCATTTT. It encodes CASSYQRMPGQNQPQHF.

This clonotype was observed a few times. The chain employs TRBV4-1 and TRBJ2-7; 9 positions match TRBD1. Germline lookup yields CDR1 MGHRA and CDR2 YSYEKL. V lost 1 base and J lost 5; bases outside the gene matches: 6. The CDR3 consists of 15 residues. DNA for the CDR3: TGCGCCAGCAGCCAAGGTGGAACAGGGGGCCACGAGCAGTACTTC. As protein: CASSQGGTGGHEQYF.

The chain joins TRBV3-1 to TRBJ2-7; 12 nucleotides align to TRBD2. Germline values: CDR1 LGHDT, CDR2 YNNKEL (reference sequence). Trimming at V came to 4 bases and at J to 2 bases, leaving 6 bases not matched to a gene. CDR3 length: 16 amino acids. The CDR3 bases are TGTGCCAGCAGCCGGGGACTAGCGGGCGAGACCTACGAGCAGTACTTC. Residues: CASSRGLAGETYEQYF.

The rearrangement joins TRBV30 to TRBJ2-5; TRBD2 might be the D (5 bases). CDR3 length: 13 amino acids. The ends were cut back, 4 bases at V and 7 bases at J, with 16 bases in the middle. Germline-derived CDR1 and CDR2 are GTSNPN and SVGIG (reference sequence). CDR3 region: CAWKLVLHGTQYF. As DNA, the CDR3 is TGTGCCTGGAAACTAGTTTTGCACGGGACCCAGTACTTC.

This clonotype was seen more than once but under ten times. This rearrangement joins TRBV12-3 or TRBV12-4 to TRBJ2-7; D call uncertain. V gave up 2 bases and J gave up 6 bases, with 8 bases separating them. The CDR3 contains 12 residues. In nucleotides, the CDR3 is TGTGCCAGCAGTTTAATGCCTCCCGAGCAGTACTTC. Protein product: CASSLMPPEQYF.

The CDR3 DNA follows: TGTGCCAGCAGCGTAGCTACGCGGGGGCCGAACACCGGGGAGCTGTTTTTT. This codes for CASSVATRGPNTGELFF. This chain joins TRBV9 and TRBJ2-2; possible D gene TRBD2, 7 bases. From germline, CDR1 is SGDLS and CDR2 YYNGEE. The CDR3 is made up of 17 amino acids. The germline V and J ends were trimmed by 0 bases and 0 bases, with 12 bases remaining between them.

This clonotype was detected only a few times. The chain links TRBV27 to TRBJ1-1; no definite D call. Trimming removed 10 bases from V and 5 bases from J, with 20 bases in between. This CDR3 is 14 amino acids long. Germline CDR1 and CDR2: MNHEY and SMNVEV (reference sequence). This chain's CDR3 is CATKQNGVRTEAFF. In DNA form, the CDR3 reads TGTGCCACTAAACAAAACGGGGTTCGGACTGAAGCTTTCTTT.

The J gene is TRBJ1-1, the V gene TRBV15; D not certain. The CDR3 runs to 16 residues. V was cut by 0 bases and J by 4 bases, with 15 bases left in between. Germline V gene lookup returns CDR1 LNHNV and CDR2 YYDKDF (reference sequence). The CDR3 region has the DNA TGTGCCACCAGCAGAGACCCGGACCTTCGTAGCACTGAAGCTTTCTTT. Translation gives CATSRDPDLRSTEAFF.

This clonotype has only a few counts. The V and J genes are TRBV20-1 and TRBJ1-3; 9 bases are a match to TRBD1. The CDR3 is 15 residues long. V dropped 6 bases and J dropped 1; count of bases not matched to a gene: 7. From germline, CDR1 is DFQATT and CDR2 SNEGSKA (reference sequence). CDR3 residues: CSAGTGTGSGNTIYF. For the CDR3, the DNA is TGCAGTGCCGGGACAGGGACGGGTTCTGGAAACACCATATATTTT.